This T cell receptor (beta chain) stems from a study of blood T cell repertoires in COVID-19. Study at large: Sample material is recorded as cDNA or gDNA derived from T cells, B-cell-depleted T cells, or PBMCs.

Germline V CDR1 and CDR2: MNHEY, SVGAGI. Germline trimming cut 4 bases from V and 2 bases from J; bases unmatched to any gene: 2. The CDR3 runs to 14 residues. Generated by immunoSEQ multiplex PCR, the TCRdb table keeps only in-frame clones and is missing some. The sample carries about 180,000 clones, about nine tenths recorded once. This receptor was taken from a man between 18 and 35 years old who had recovered from COVID-19. V gene TRBV6-5 combines with J gene TRBJ2-1; TRBD2 aligns across 7 bases. Input material: peripheral blood. The chain's CDR3 is CASSSSGAYNEQFF. In DNA, the CDR3 is TGTGCCAGCAGTTCTAGCGGAGCCTACAATGAGCAGTTCTTC.